Presented here are 27 T cell receptor beta chains from one specimen sequenced in a study of T-cell reconstitution after alpha-beta-depleted transplantation in children. It was with unique molecular identifiers that the TCRbeta library was prepared. MiXCR, run by TCRdb on the PCR reads, gives a single entry per CDR3 protein. This table has about 270,000 distinct CDR3 sequences, about a tenth appearing once. The starting material was PBMCs from the stem cell graft donor, obtained from the stem cell graft. These receptors were collected from a human donor who donated a stem cell graft to a child with SCID.

This clonotype was counted at least ten times. The chain links TRBV29-1 to TRBJ2-2; D perhaps matches TRBD1 (6 bases). Germline V gene sequence: CDR1 SQVTM, CDR2 ANQGSEA. The CDR3 is 14 residues long. The ends were cut back, 7 bases at V and 0 bases at J, with 12 bases in the middle. This CDR3 is CSGRDIANTGELFF. CDR3 sequence (DNA): TGCAGCGGAAGGGACATCGCGAACACCGGGGAGCTGTTTTTT.

This clonotype was counted at least ten times. V and J are TRBV10-3 and TRBJ2-5, with no clear D. There are 13 residues in the CDR3. Trimming shortened V by 0 bases and J by 5 bases, and 7 bases separated the two germline ends. The germline CDR1 and CDR2 sequences are ENHRY and SYGVKD. The CDR3 reads CAISESYQETQYF. The CDR3 DNA follows: TGTGCCATCAGTGAGTCGTATCAGGAGACCCAGTACTTC.

V and J are TRBV7-9 and TRBJ2-7; 7 bases map to TRBD1. Trimming at V came to 6 bases and at J to 2 bases, leaving 10 bases not matched to a gene. CDR1 is SEHNR and CDR2 is FQNEAQ in the germline V gene (reference sequence). The CDR3 has 15 amino acids. The CDR3 here is CASRPTGTETYEQYF. CDR3 coding DNA: TGTGCCAGCAGACCTACCGGGACAGAGACCTACGAGCAGTACTTC.

This clonotype appeared many times. The V gene is TRBV12-3 or TRBV12-4, the J gene TRBJ1-1; no definite D call. Trimming took off 8 bases at V and 4 bases at J, with 11 bases between the two ends. This CDR3 contains 12 residues. The CDR3 protein is CASCSPPTEAFF. CDR3 nucleotides: TGTGCCAGCTGTTCCCCTCCCACTGAAGCTTTCTTT.

V gene TRBV6-5 combines with J gene TRBJ1-2, with D uncertain. V was trimmed by 2 bases and J by 6 bases, leaving 22 bases between them. Germline assignment: CDR1 MNHEY and CDR2 SVGAGI. The CDR3 contains 17 residues. CDR3 loop: CASSYVGTGPLADGYTF. DNA of the CDR3: TGTGCCAGCAGTTACGTCGGCACGGGTCCCCTCGCGGATGGCTACACCTTC.

The V and J genes are TRBV7-3 and TRBJ2-1, with D maybe TRBD2 (7 bases). In germline, CDR1 is SGHTA, CDR2 FQGTGA. V lost 2 bases and J 9 bases, leaving 17 bases between the germline ends. The CDR3 runs to 15 residues. The CDR3 DNA reads TGTGCCAGCAGCTTATTTCCGGGGAGGGGGAGTGAGCAGTTCTTC. The encoded protein is CASSLFPGRGSEQFF.

There are many counts of this clonotype. This chain uses TRBV7-9 with TRBJ2-4, with D unclear. The CDR3 consists of 16 residues. Germline-derived CDR1 and CDR2 are SEHNR and FQNEAQ (reference sequence). Trimming removed 3 bases from V and 3 bases from J, with 15 bases in between. In DNA form, the CDR3 reads TGTGCCAGCAGCTTGACCCTGGAGAACAGCAAAAACATTCAGTACTTC. It encodes CASSLTLENSKNIQYF.

This sequence joins TRBV20-1 and TRBJ2-7; D unresolved. Per germline, CDR1 DFQATT and CDR2 SNEGSKA (reference sequence). The CDR3 is 13 residues long. The V end was cut by 3 bases, the J end by 0 bases, with 9 bases between. The CDR3 DNA sequence: TGCAGTGCTAGTCAACTGACCTCCTACGAGCAGTACTTC. Amino acids: CSASQLTSYEQYF.

This clonotype has a count of ten or more. One junction end does not reproduce the germline sequence, and a read error may be involved. The chain recombines TRBV9 with TRBJ1-2; D remains unclear. The CDR3 has 9 residues. Germline-derived CDR1 and CDR2 are SGDLS and YYNGEE. The CDR3 loop reads CASSPRRAF. The DNA of the CDR3 is TGTGCCAGCAGCCCCAGGAGAGCGTTC.

The CDR3 is CASSPLPTDTQYF. The CDR3 DNA sequence: TGTGCCAGCTCACCCCTCCCGACGGATACGCAGTATTTT. The rearrangement links TRBV18 to TRBJ2-3; D is ambiguous. Germline CDR1 is KGHSH and CDR2 is LQKENI. This CDR3 region has 13 residues. The V gene lost 3 bases and the J gene lost 6 bases, with 10 bases spanning the gap. The variable domain in full, completed from reference TRBV18 and TRBJ2-3, reads NAGVMQNPRHLVRRRGQEARLRCSPMKGHSHVYWYRQLPEEGLKFMVYLQKENIIDESGMPKERFSAEFPKEGPSILRIQQVVRGDSAAYFCASSPLPTDTQYFGPGTRLTVL.

This clonotype was observed many times. The chain recombines TRBV6-2 or TRBV6-3 with TRBJ2-2; D is ambiguous. Germline values: CDR1 MNHEY, CDR2 SVGEGT. Trimming shortened V by 0 bases and J by 4 bases, and 0 bases separated the two germline ends. This CDR3 spans 12 amino acids. The DNA for the CDR3 is TGTGCCAGCAGTTACTCCACCGGGGAGCTGTTTTTT. Protein sequence: CASSYSTGELFF.

This clonotype was observed at least ten times. The rearrangement links TRBV9 to TRBJ2-1; tentatively, D is TRBD1 (8 bases). V lost 0 bases and J lost 2, with 12 bases in between. This CDR3 is built from 16 residues. Germline lookup yields CDR1 SGDLS and CDR2 YYNGEE. The CDR3 DNA reads as TGTGCCAGCAGCGTAGGACAGGGGAGGGCCTACAATGAGCAGTTCTTC. Amino acid sequence: CASSVGQGRAYNEQFF.

This clonotype occurred a few times. V is TRBV2 and J is TRBJ1-5; D gene uncertain. This CDR3 has 14 amino acids. Germline loops: CDR1 SNHLY, CDR2 FYNNEI. V lost 5 bases and J lost 4, with 12 bases in between. The CDR3 DNA reads TGTGCCAGCAGTCGTCTCCCTGGGAATCAGCCCCAGCATTTT. The encoded protein is CASSRLPGNQPQHF.

This clonotype was seen a handful of times. The rearrangement uses TRBV6-5 and TRBJ1-5, with 9 bases matching TRBD1. The CDR3 runs to 16 residues. V trimming: 4 bases; J trimming: 4 bases; junction bases outside the gene matches: 8. Looked up from germline, CDR1 is MNHEY and CDR2 is SVGAGI. CDR3 region: CASSFAGTGSNQPQHF. In nucleotides, the CDR3 is TGTGCCAGCAGTTTTGCCGGGACAGGGAGTAATCAGCCCCAGCATTTT.

This clonotype was counted ten times or more. CDR3 DNA: TGCAGTGCTAGAGAAACAGGGGGCAGCAATCAGCCCCAGCATTTT. It codes for CSARETGGSNQPQHF. The chain joins TRBV20-1 to TRBJ1-5, with 9 bases fitting TRBD1. Germline V gene lookup returns CDR1 DFQATT and CDR2 SNEGSKA (reference sequence). The trim removed 0 bases at V and 1 base at J, leaving 1 base unmatched. The CDR3 sequence is 15 residues long.

This clonotype was observed a few times. In DNA form, the CDR3 reads TGTGCCAGCAGTTTAGCTGGATGGCAACGACGGAGCGAGCAGTTCTTC. As protein: CASSLAGWQRRSEQFF. The V and J genes are TRBV12-3 or TRBV12-4 and TRBJ2-1; D not certain. Trimming took 0 bases from V and 10 from J, leaving 19 bases between them. CDR3 size: 16 residues.

This clonotype has at least ten counts. The genes are TRBV10-3 and TRBJ1-3; weak D call: TRBD1 (5 bases). CDR1 is ENHRY, CDR2 SYGVKD, per germline. Trimming pared 6 bases from V and 0 bases from J, leaving 6 bases between. The CDR3 runs 13 residues. The CDR3 loop is CAIRDSSGNTIYF. In DNA form, the CDR3 reads TGTGCCATCAGAGACAGCTCTGGAAACACCATATATTTT.

The chain uses TRBV19 and TRBJ2-3; D is ambiguous. The CDR3 is 16 residues long. Germline CDR1 and CDR2: LNHDA and SQIVND (reference sequence). V shed 5 bases and J shed 0 bases, with 15 bases lying between them. CDR3 nucleotide sequence: TGTGCCAGTAGTGCCACCGCAGTAGCTAGCACAGATACGCAGTATTTT. This codes for CASSATAVASTDTQYF.

This clonotype was recorded a few times. The V and J genes are TRBV7-8 and TRBJ1-3, with D possibly being TRBD1 (6 bases). V was trimmed by 5 bases and J by 2 bases, leaving 16 bases between them. The CDR3 spans 16 residues. Germline V lookup: CDR1 SGHVS, CDR2 FQNEAQ. The CDR3 sequence is CASSRRTEPTGNTIYF. The CDR3 nucleotides are TGTGCCAGCAGCAGAAGGACAGAGCCTACTGGAAACACCATATATTTT.

The CDR3 protein is CASSPGSSTEAFF. CDR3 nucleotide sequence: TGTGCCAGCAGCCCAGGGAGTAGTACTGAAGCTTTCTTT. This chain links TRBV7-6 with TRBJ1-1; D might be TRBD1 (5 bases). The CDR3 is 13 amino acids. Between the trimmed V and J ends, which lost 5 bases and 5 bases, there was a span of 12 bases. Looked up from germline, CDR1 is SGHVS and CDR2 is FNYEAQ.

This clonotype showed up just a few times. This CDR3 reads CASSLTGDRSTEAFF. CDR3 bases: TGTGCCAGCAGCTTAACAGGGGATAGGAGCACTGAAGCTTTCTTT. V and J are TRBV7-3 and TRBJ1-1; the D gene is possibly TRBD1 (5 bases). The length of the CDR3 is 15 residues. V was cut by 0 bases and J by 4 bases, with 12 bases left in between. The germline V gene has CDR1 SGHTA and CDR2 FQGTGA.

In its sample, this clonotype was seen a few times. The CDR3 sequence is CASSQVVGQLKQYF. The CDR3 DNA sequence: TGTGCCAGCAGCCAAGTCGTAGGCCAACTGAAGCAGTACTTC. V gene TRBV14 combines with J gene TRBJ2-7; no clear D. The CDR3 runs to 14 residues. V was shortened by 1 base and J by 8 bases, with 15 bases between the two germline ends. Germline V gene sequence: CDR1 SGHDN, CDR2 FVKESK.

In its sample, this clonotype was seen many times. V and J are TRBV5-1 and TRBJ1-6; D remains unclear. This CDR3 has 16 residues. The germline V and J ends were trimmed by 0 bases and 0 bases, with 7 bases remaining between them. Germline-derived CDR1 and CDR2 are SGHRS and YFSETQ. In nucleotides, the CDR3 is TGCGCCAGCAGCTTGGAAGGGAGCTCCTATAATTCACCCCTCCACTTT. It translates to CASSLEGSSYNSPLHF.

This clonotype was seen a handful of times. This rearrangement joins TRBV11-3 to TRBJ2-1; possibly TRBD2 for D (6 bases). CDR1 is SGHNT, CDR2 YENEEA, per germline. V lost 1 base and J 8 bases, leaving 9 bases between the germline ends. The CDR3 loop spans 13 amino acids. The CDR3 spells CASSLVAGYEQFF. The CDR3 region has the DNA TGTGCCAGCAGCTTAGTTGCGGGGTATGAGCAGTTCTTC.

This clonotype was found many times. The rearrangement links TRBV27 to TRBJ2-5, with D maybe TRBD2 (5 bases). V lost 1 base to trimming and J lost 6 bases, with 27 bases between them. CDR3 length: 19 amino acids. From germline, CDR1 is MNHEY and CDR2 SMNVEV (reference sequence). The CDR3 region is CASSLFRPGSGTTAQTQYF. The CDR3 DNA reads as TGTGCCAGCAGTTTATTCCGCCCGGGGTCAGGAACCACAGCACAGACCCAGTACTTC.

This chain connects TRBV7-6 to TRBJ2-7, with no clear D. The CDR3 extends over 14 amino acids. V was clipped by 4 bases and J by 6 bases, with 16 bases between them. Germline values: CDR1 SGHVS, CDR2 FNYEAQ. The CDR3 DNA is TGTGCCAGCAGCTATAGGGCAGGTTCGGGCGAGCAGTACTTC. Translated, it gives CASSYRAGSGEQYF. Variable domain in full (rest from reference TRBV7-6 and TRBJ2-7): GAGVSQSPRYKVTKRGQDVALRCDPISGHVSLYWYRQALGQGPEFLTYFNYEAQQDKSGLPNDRFSAERPEGSISTLTIQRTEQRDSAMYRCASSYRAGSGEQYFGPGTRLTVT.

This clonotype was seen a handful of times. The chain carries TRBV9 and TRBJ2-5; D may match TRBD1 or TRBD2 (5 bases each). Germline-derived CDR1 and CDR2 are SGDLS and YYNGEE. The V and J ends lost 3 bases and 2 bases respectively, with 14 bases between them. This CDR3 is built from 15 residues. This chain's CDR3 is CASSEGEWEQETQYF. The CDR3, as DNA: TGTGCCAGCAGCGAAGGGGAGTGGGAACAAGAGACCCAGTACTTC.